This T cell receptor (beta chain) was profiled in a study of a mutant IDH1 vaccine in newly diagnosed glioma. Study-wide results and limits: Changes in top peripheral clonotypes did not appear linked to pseudoprogression.

The table came from immunoSEQ multiplex PCR; TCRdb's copy has only in-frame clones and leaves some out. The table lists about 120,000 clones, about 82% of them singletons, with 5.5% in the top ten. V lost 4 bases, J lost 6 bases, and 16 bases lay in between. The CDR3 length is 15 residues. Germline assignment: CDR1 SGDLS and CDR2 YYNGEE. Time point in this sample: week 11, during vaccination. Each dose delivered 300 ug of mutant IDH1 20-mer peptide subcutaneously with imiquimod. Comment on this clone: Its matching antigen is unknown.

Sequencing used PBMCs, obtained from a glioma patient whose treatment included an IDH1 peptide vaccine. This rearrangement joins TRBV9 to TRBJ2-2, with D maybe TRBD1 (5 bases). The TCR comes from a man in his forties or fifties with glioma. The CDR3 DNA reads TGTGCCAGCAGCTCCACAAATTGGGGCGCCGGGGAGCTGTTTTTT. Its protein is CASSSTNWGAGELFF.